This section outlines one TCR beta chain sequence together with its context. Original data processing: Estimates of nucleated cell counts were drawn from the amplification of reference gene primers. Sequencing used immunoSEQ multiplex PCR; TCRdb keeps in-frame clones, though not all of them. Clonal size and the V and J genes are those of that table, whereas D and trimming came from the DNA. The sample lists 110,000 or so clones, around four fifths occurring once. This entry belongs to a study of blood T cell repertoires in COVID-19. Whole-study context: The origin of the acute and convalescent COVID-19 samples was the United States, Italy and Spain. PBMCs, B-cell-depleted T cells, or T cells provided the cDNA or gDNA that made up the material.

Germline V gives CDR1 SNHLY, CDR2 FYNNEI. V lost 8 bases and J lost 6, with 19 bases in between. The CDR3 length is 14 residues. Sequencing used peripheral blood. This chain joins TRBV2 and TRBJ1-2; TRBD1 is a possible D gene (5 bases). The origin of this receptor is a woman in her thirties or forties with acute or convalescent COVID-19. For the CDR3, the DNA is TGTGCCAGCGCCCCCAGGGCCAGGTCGAATGGCTACACCTTC. Translation: CASAPRARSNGYTF.